The 21 T cell receptor beta chains below come from one sample, sequenced in a study of graft-versus-host responses after intestinal transplantation. This table comes from immunoSEQ multiplex PCR, and its TCRdb copy is limited to in-frame clones, with some not included. The profile covers about 110,000 clones, with approximately 92% appearing a single time and about 0.2% taken by the ten largest. Antigens of these TCRs are unknown. This specimen was unstimulated CD4+ T cells sorted from spleen or lymph node cells, taken before transplant. All receptors derive from a human donor who was the organ donor for an intestinal transplant.

The chain is built from TRBV5-4 and TRBJ2-1, with 12 nucleotides matching TRBD2. Trimming cost V 4 bases and J 4 bases; bases outside gene matches: 3. CDR3 length: 15 amino acids. Per germline, CDR1 SGHNT and CDR2 YYREEE (reference sequence). CDR3 in amino acids: CASSLTSGSYNEQFF. The DNA of the CDR3 is TGTGCCAGCAGCCTGACTAGCGGGAGTTACAATGAGCAGTTCTTC.

This chain connects TRBV7-8 to TRBJ1-2; no reliable D call. Germline CDR1 and CDR2: SGHVS and FQNEAQ. Trimming removed 6 bases from V and 3 bases from J, with 14 bases in between. The CDR3 is made up of 14 amino acids. CDR3 coding DNA: TGTGCCAGCAGTCTTAGTGTACCTTACTATGGCTACACCTTC. Encoded protein: CASSLSVPYYGYTF.

CDR3 residues: CAWSSYTGELFF. The CDR3 coding sequence is TGTGCCTGGAGTTCCTACACCGGGGAGCTGTTTTTT. The V and J genes are TRBV30 and TRBJ2-2; D gene unclear. The V and J ends lost 2 bases and 3 bases respectively, with 4 bases between them. The CDR3 is 12 amino acids. Germline V gene lookup returns CDR1 GTSNPN and CDR2 SVGIG (reference sequence).

This clone was observed once. This chain connects TRBV19 to TRBJ2-2, with D possibly being TRBD1 or TRBD2 (6 bases each). The CDR3 covers 15 residues. Trimming left V 3 bases short and J 5 bases short, with 13 bases between. Per the germline V gene, CDR1 is LNHDA and CDR2 is SQIVND (reference sequence). The CDR3 DNA is TGTGCCAGTAGTATTACGGGGGCGCAAACCGGGGAGCTGTTTTTT. It specifies CASSITGAQTGELFF.

This clone has just one count. The chain uses TRBV29-1 and TRBJ2-1; no definite D call. The CDR3 spans 16 residues. CDR1 is SQVTM, CDR2 ANQGSEA, per germline. V was pared by 4 bases and J by 2 bases, with 18 bases between. CDR3: CSVARPTQEAYNEQFF. For the CDR3, the DNA is TGCAGCGTTGCGCGGCCCACTCAAGAGGCCTACAATGAGCAGTTCTTC.

The table lists this clone with a count of one. V gene TRBV5-1 combines with J gene TRBJ2-7; 7 nucleotides align to TRBD2. The CDR3 is 13 amino acids. The V gene's germline CDR1 is SGHRS and CDR2 YFSETQ. The trim removed 5 bases at V and 2 bases at J, leaving 4 bases unmatched. CDR3 in DNA: TGCGCCAGCAGACGTGGGGGGGCCTACGAGCAGTACTTC. As protein: CASRRGGAYEQYF.

The chain carries TRBV10-3 and TRBJ2-1, with D tentatively TRBD2 (5 bases). The CDR3 is 13 residues long. CDR1 is ENHRY and CDR2 is SYGVKD in the germline V gene. Trimming shortened V by 0 bases and J by 8 bases, and 8 bases separated the two germline ends. The CDR3 nucleotides are TGTGCCATCAGTGAGTCGCGGGCAGATGAGCAGTTCTTC. Translating gives CAISESRADEQFF.

V gene TRBV4-1 combines with J gene TRBJ2-1; 8 bases fit TRBD2. The CDR3 has 16 residues. V lost 4 bases to trimming and J lost 1 base; unmatched junction nucleotides: 6. Per germline, CDR1 MGHRA and CDR2 YSYEKL. CDR3 bases: TGCGCCAGCAGCCGAGATACTAGCGGATCCTACAATGAGCAGTTCTTC. The encoded protein is CASSRDTSGSYNEQFF.

The J gene is TRBJ1-1, the V gene TRBV18; no clear D gene. V lost 2 bases to trimming and J lost 1 base, with 11 bases between them. This CDR3 region has 15 residues. The germline V gene has CDR1 KGHSH and CDR2 LQKENI. The CDR3 coding sequence is TGTGCCAGCTCACCAAGGCCAGGCCCGAACACTGAAGCTTTCTTT. Its translation is CASSPRPGPNTEAFF.

The chain links TRBV5-1 to TRBJ2-3; 10 bases are a match to TRBD2. The CDR3 has 17 residues. V trimming: 4 bases; J trimming: 1 base; junction bases outside the gene matches: 9. Germline V CDR1 and CDR2: SGHRS, YFSETQ. The CDR3 DNA is TGCGCCAGCAGCCCCCTTGGAGCGGGGGGGGGCACAGATACGCAGTATTTT. Translating gives CASSPLGAGGGTDTQYF.

The rearrangement uses TRBV2 and TRBJ2-1; D possibly matches TRBD1 or TRBD2 (5 bases each). Trimming removed 1 base at V and 5 bases at J, with 9 bases between. This CDR3 has 14 amino acids. Germline lookup yields CDR1 SNHLY and CDR2 FYNNEI. The CDR3 nucleotides read TGTGCCAGCAGTGAAGGGGACGGAAACAATGAGCAGTTCTTC. Translation gives CASSEGDGNNEQFF.

The chain recombines TRBV2 with TRBJ2-3; D may be TRBD1 (5 bases). Trimming left V 3 bases short and J 3 bases short, with 7 bases between. The CDR3 sequence is 13 residues long. The germline V gene encodes CDR1 SNHLY and CDR2 FYNNEI. CDR3 sequence (DNA): TGTGCCAGCAGTGACAGGGAAACAGATACGCAGTATTTT. Its protein is CASSDRETDTQYF.

The gene calls are TRBV6-1 and TRBJ1-3, with D unclear. Trimming took 7 bases from V and 0 from J, leaving 10 bases between them. The V gene's germline CDR1 is MNHNS and CDR2 SASEGT. The CDR3 is made up of 14 amino acids. The CDR3 sequence is CASNPDLSGNTIYF. The CDR3 bases are TGTGCCAGCAACCCAGACCTCTCTGGAAACACCATATATTTT.

The rearrangement links TRBV11-2 to TRBJ2-2, with 9 bases lining up with TRBD1. Looked up from germline, CDR1 is SGHAT and CDR2 is FQNNGV. Trimming cost V 1 base and J 7 bases; bases outside gene matches: 16. The CDR3 totals 19 residues. The CDR3 spells CASSLGVIGTGIWNGELFF. CDR3 DNA: TGTGCCAGCAGCTTAGGGGTTATTGGGACAGGGATATGGAACGGGGAGCTGTTTTTT.

The genes are TRBV2 and TRBJ2-1; 10 bases align to TRBD2. The V segment lost 7 bases and the J segment 13 bases; nucleotides outside the gene matches: 10. The CDR3 runs 13 residues. Germline V CDR1 and CDR2: SNHLY, FYNNEI. CDR3 loop: CASNSLAGGYQFF. Here the CDR3 DNA reads TGTGCCAGCAATTCATTAGCGGGAGGATATCAGTTCTTC.

V gene TRBV18 combines with J gene TRBJ1-2, with TRBD1 identical over 9 bases. V lost 2 bases to trimming and J lost 3 bases; unmatched junction nucleotides: 7. From germline, CDR1 is KGHSH and CDR2 LQKENI. This CDR3 comprises 16 residues. The CDR3 DNA reads as TGTGCCAGCTCACCAAGATCGACAGGGGGGGACTATGGCTACACCTTC. Amino acids: CASSPRSTGGDYGYTF.

The chain combines TRBV19 with TRBJ2-2; D gene uncertain. In germline, CDR1 is LNHDA, CDR2 SQIVND (reference sequence). The CDR3 sequence is 15 residues long. Trimming left V 10 bases short and J 5 bases short, with 20 bases between. This chain's CDR3 is CATKGQAFGTGELFF. CDR3 coding DNA: TGTGCCACCAAAGGCCAGGCATTCGGAACCGGGGAGCTGTTTTTT.

This chain joins TRBV30 and TRBJ2-2, with a weak D call TRBD1 (6 bases). V was cut by 2 bases and J by 5 bases, with 15 bases left in between. This CDR3 region has 15 residues. Germline V gives CDR1 GTSNPN, CDR2 SVGIG (reference sequence). Here the CDR3 DNA reads TGTGCCTGGAGTCCCGGGACACAGGTTACCGGGGAGCTGTTTTTT. This codes for CAWSPGTQVTGELFF.

This chain connects TRBV6-1 to TRBJ1-5; 11 bases are a match to TRBD1. This CDR3 is built from 15 residues. V was clipped by 6 bases and J by 7 bases; unmatched bases: 8. In germline, CDR1 is MNHNS, CDR2 SASEGT. CDR3: CASSTGQGATQPQHF. The CDR3 DNA reads TGTGCCAGCAGCACCGGACAGGGGGCAACGCAGCCCCAGCATTTT.

With regard to this clone: A read error may account for a junction end that differs from germline. V is TRBV4-1 and J is TRBJ2-7, with D possibly TRBD2 on 6 matching bases. In germline, CDR1 is MGHRA, CDR2 YSYEKL. The CDR3 sequence is 13 residues long. CDR3 protein: CASSQGGRYEQYF. CDR3 DNA: TGTGCCAGCAGCCAAGGAGGGAGGTACGAGCAGTACTTC.

The chain has TRBV6-5 and TRBJ1-3; 8 bases agree with TRBD1. The CDR3 spans 15 residues. J was trimmed by 0 bases and V by 5 bases; bases with no gene match: 3. Germline V lookup: CDR1 MNHEY, CDR2 SVGAGI. The CDR3 sequence: CASSATGVSGNTIYF. The CDR3 nucleotides read TGTGCCAGCAGTGCGACAGGGGTCTCTGGAAACACCATATATTTT.